This TCR beta chain was sequenced for a study of regulatory T cells in long-lasting Graves disease. The V end lost 2 bases, the J end lost 0 bases, and 10 bases lay between the germline ends. CDR1 MGHDK and CDR2 SYGVNS come from the germline V gene. The CDR3 extends over 15 amino acids. For TCR beta, libraries came from iRepertoire HTBI primers and Arm-PCR of CDR3 regions. TCRdb reprocessed the multiplex PCR reads with MiXCR, giving one entry per CDR3 protein. This repertoire shows around 500,000 distinct CDR3 sequences, roughly a sixth found once; its top ten account for just under 25%. Time point noted: newly diagnosed GD, antithyroid drugs for less than 3 months. Following extraction of RNA from PBMCs, that RNA was used to make the TCR library. Separately, the same data were catalogued under a study of T cells in Graves' hyperthyroidism and ophthalmopathy.

J is TRBJ2-5 and V is TRBV25-1; D is unclear. The source was peripheral blood mononuclear cells (PBMCs), collected at new diagnosis, from a patient treated with antithyroid drugs. The TCR sequence derives from a woman in her forties or fifties with Graves disease. The CDR3 is CASSEGRSYQETQYF. Written as DNA, the CDR3 is TGTGCCAGCAGTGAAGGACGGTCGTACCAAGAGACCCAGTACTTC.